The 3 T cell receptor beta chains below all came from one sample that was sequenced in a study of CD8+CD57+ T cells in acquired aplastic anemia. Profiling that covered TCR beta VDJ and CDR3 relied on genomic DNA as its template. MiXCR, applied by TCRdb to the reads, yields one record per CDR3 protein. This sample has hundreds of thousands of distinct CDR3 sequences, with approximately 70% found just once. Material for sequencing was sorted CD4+, CD8+, or CD8+CD57+ T cells (not recorded which) from PBMCs. Source of these receptors: a human donor in good health, serving as a control.

This clonotype was seen at least ten times. This chain joins TRBV5-4 and TRBJ2-1, with D perhaps TRBD2 (5 bases). The CDR3 spans 14 residues. Per germline, CDR1 SGHNT and CDR2 YYREEE (reference sequence). The V end was cut by 4 bases, the J end by 12 bases, with 20 bases between. The CDR3 nucleotides are TGTGCCAGCAGCCGGGAACTAAGTCTCAGTCCGCAGTTCTTC. Amino acids: CASSRELSLSPQFF.

The chain links TRBV12-3 or TRBV12-4 to TRBJ1-6, with D unclear. CDR3 length equals 12 residues. The ends were cut back, 3 bases at V and 11 bases at J, with 8 bases in the middle. The CDR3: CASSFAGTPLHF. CDR3 nucleotides: TGTGCCAGCAGTTTCGCCGGGACACCCCTCCACTTT.

The chain employs TRBV6-2 or TRBV6-3 and TRBJ2-7, with TRBD1 as a possible D gene (6 bases). V was cut by 6 bases and J by 1 base, with 13 bases left in between. CDR1 is MNHEY, CDR2 SVGEGT, per germline. CDR3 size: 14 residues. The CDR3 coding sequence is TGTGCCAGCAGGTTAGGACAGACGTCCTACGAGCAGTACTTC. It yields the protein CASRLGQTSYEQYF.